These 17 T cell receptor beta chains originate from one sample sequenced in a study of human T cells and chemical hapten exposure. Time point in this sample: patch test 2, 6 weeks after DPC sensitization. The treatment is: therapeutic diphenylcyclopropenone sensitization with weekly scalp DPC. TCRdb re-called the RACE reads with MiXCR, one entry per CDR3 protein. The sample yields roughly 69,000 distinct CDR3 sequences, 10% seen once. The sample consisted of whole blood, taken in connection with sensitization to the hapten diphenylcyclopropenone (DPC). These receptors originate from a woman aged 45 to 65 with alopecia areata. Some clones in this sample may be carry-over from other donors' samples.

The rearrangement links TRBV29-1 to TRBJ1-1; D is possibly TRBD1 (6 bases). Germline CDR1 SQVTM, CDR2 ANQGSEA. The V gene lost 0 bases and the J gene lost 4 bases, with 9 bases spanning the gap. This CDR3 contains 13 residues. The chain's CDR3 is CSVEDQGSTEAFF. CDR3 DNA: TGCAGCGTTGAAGATCAGGGGAGCACTGAAGCTTTCTTT.

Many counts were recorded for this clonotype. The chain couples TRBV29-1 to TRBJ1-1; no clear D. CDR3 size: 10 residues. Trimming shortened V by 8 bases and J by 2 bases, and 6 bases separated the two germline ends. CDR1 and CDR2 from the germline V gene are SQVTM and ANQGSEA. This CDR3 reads CSPRNTEAFF. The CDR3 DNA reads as TGCAGCCCAAGAAACACTGAAGCTTTCTTT.

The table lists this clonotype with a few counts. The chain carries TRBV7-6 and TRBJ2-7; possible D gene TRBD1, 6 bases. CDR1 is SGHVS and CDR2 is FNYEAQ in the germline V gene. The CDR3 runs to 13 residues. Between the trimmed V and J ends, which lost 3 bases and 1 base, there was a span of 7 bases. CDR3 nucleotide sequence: TGTGCCAGCAGCTTGGGACATTCCTACGAGCAGTACTTC. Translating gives CASSLGHSYEQYF.

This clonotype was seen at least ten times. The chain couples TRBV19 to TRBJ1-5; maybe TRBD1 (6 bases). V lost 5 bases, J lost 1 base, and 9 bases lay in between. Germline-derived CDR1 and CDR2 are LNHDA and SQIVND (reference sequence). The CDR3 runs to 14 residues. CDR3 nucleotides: TGTGCCAGTAGTGAACAGGGAAGCAATCAGCCCCAGCATTTT. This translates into CASSEQGSNQPQHF.

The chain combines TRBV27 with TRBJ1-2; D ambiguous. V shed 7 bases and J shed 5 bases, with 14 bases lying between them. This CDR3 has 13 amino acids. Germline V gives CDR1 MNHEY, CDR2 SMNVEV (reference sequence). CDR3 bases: TGTGCCAGCACCCCTGGAGGCTTATATGGCTACACCTTC. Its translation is CASTPGGLYGYTF.

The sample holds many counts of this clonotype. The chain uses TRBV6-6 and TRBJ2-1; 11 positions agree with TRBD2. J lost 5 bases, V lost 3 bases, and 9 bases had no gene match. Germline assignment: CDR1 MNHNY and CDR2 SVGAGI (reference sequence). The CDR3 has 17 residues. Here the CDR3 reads CASSYEVAGGPDNEQFF. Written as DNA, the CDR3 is TGTGCCAGCAGTTATGAGGTAGCGGGAGGGCCGGACAATGAGCAGTTCTTC.

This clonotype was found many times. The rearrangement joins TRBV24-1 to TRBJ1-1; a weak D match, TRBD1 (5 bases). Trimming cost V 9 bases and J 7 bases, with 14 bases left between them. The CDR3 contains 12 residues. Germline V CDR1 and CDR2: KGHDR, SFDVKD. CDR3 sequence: CATQGTENEAFF. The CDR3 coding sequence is TGTGCCACCCAGGGCACAGAAAATGAAGCTTTCTTT.

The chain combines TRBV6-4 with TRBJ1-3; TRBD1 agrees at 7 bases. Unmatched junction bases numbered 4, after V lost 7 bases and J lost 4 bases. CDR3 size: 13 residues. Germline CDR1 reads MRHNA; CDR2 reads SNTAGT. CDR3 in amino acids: CASTKDRGNTIYF. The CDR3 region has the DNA TGTGCCAGCACTAAGGACAGGGGAAACACCATATATTTT.

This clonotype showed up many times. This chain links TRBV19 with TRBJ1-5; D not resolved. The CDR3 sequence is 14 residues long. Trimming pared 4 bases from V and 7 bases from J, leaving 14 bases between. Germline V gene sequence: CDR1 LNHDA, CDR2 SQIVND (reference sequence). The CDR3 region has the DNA TGTGCCAGTAGTAGGGAAGAACTGGGGCAGCCCCAGCATTTT. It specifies CASSREELGQPQHF.

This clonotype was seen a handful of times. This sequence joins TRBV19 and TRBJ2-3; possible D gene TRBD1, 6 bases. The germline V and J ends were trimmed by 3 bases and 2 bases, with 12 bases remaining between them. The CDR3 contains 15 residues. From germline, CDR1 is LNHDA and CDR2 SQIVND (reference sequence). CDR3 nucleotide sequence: TGTGCCAGTAGTATTTATGCAGGGGACACAGATACGCAGTATTTT. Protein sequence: CASSIYAGDTDTQYF.

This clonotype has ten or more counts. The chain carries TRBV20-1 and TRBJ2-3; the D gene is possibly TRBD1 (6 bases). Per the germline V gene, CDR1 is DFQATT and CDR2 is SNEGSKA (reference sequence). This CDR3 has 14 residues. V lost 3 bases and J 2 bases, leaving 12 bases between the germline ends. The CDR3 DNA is TGCAGTGCTAGGCAGGGGTCCAACACAGATACGCAGTATTTT. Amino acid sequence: CSARQGSNTDTQYF.

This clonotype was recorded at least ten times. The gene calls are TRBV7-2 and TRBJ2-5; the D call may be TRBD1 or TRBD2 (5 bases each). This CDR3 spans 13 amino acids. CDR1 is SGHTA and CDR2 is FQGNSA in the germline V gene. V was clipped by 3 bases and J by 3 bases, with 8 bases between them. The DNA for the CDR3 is TGTGCCAGCAGCTTGGGACCAGAAGAGACCCAGTACTTC. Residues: CASSLGPEETQYF. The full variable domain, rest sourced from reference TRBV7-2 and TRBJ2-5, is GAGVSQSPSNKVTEKGKDVELRCDPISGHTALYWYRQSLGQGLEFLIYFQGNSAPDKSGLPSDRFSAERTGGSVSTLTIQRTQQEDSAVYLCASSLGPEETQYFGPGTRLLVL.

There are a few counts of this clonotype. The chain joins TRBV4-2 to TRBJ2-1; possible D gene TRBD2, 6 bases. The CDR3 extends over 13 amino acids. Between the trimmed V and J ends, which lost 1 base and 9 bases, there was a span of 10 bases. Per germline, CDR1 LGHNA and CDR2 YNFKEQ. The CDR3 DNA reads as TGTGCCAGCAGCCAAGCGGGAGCAGCTGAGCAGTTCTTC. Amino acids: CASSQAGAAEQFF.

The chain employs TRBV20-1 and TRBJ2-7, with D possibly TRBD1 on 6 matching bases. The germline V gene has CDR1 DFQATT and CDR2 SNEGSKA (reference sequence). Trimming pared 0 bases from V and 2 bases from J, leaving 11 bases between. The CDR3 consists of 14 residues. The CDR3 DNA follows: TGCAGTGCTAGAGATCACCACAGGGCCTACGAGCAGTACTTC. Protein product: CSARDHHRAYEQYF.

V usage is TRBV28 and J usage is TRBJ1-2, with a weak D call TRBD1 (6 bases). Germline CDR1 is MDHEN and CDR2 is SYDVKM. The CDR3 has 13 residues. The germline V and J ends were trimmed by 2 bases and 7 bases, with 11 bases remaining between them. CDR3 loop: CASSLIGGAGYTF. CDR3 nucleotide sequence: TGTGCCAGCAGTTTAATCGGGGGCGCTGGCTACACCTTC.

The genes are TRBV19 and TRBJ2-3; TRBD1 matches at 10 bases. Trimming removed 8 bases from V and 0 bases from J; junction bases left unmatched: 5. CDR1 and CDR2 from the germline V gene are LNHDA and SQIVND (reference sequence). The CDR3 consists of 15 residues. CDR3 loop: CASGDRGSSTDTQYF. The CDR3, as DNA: TGTGCCAGTGGGGACAGGGGAAGTAGCACAGATACGCAGTATTTT.

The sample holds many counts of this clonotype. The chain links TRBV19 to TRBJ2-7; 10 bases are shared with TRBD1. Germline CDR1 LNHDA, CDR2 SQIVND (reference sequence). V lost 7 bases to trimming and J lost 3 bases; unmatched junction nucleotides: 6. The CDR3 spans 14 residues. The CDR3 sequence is CASTSGDRGYEQYF. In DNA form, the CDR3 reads TGTGCCAGTACCTCCGGGGACAGGGGCTACGAGCAGTACTTC. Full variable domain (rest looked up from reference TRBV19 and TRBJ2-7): DGGITQSPKYLFRKEGQNVTLSCEQNLNHDAMYWYRQDPGQGLRLIYYSQIVNDFQKGDIAEGYSVSREKKESFPLTVTSAQKNPTAFYLCASTSGDRGYEQYFGPGTRLTVT.